This TCR beta chain was sequenced during a study of blood T cells in healthy people across ages. Per germline, CDR1 SGHAT and CDR2 FQNNGV. With 1 base removed from V and 12 bases from J, the gap between germline ends came to 19 bases. The CDR3 covers 15 residues. Primers used in a second PCR of about 6 to 11 cycles were a sample-barcoded 5' primer and a J-beta primer mix. TCRdb re-derived calls from the 5' RACE reads in MiXCR, one entry per CDR3 protein. The top ten hold 13% of the sample, which has 800,000 to 950,000 distinct CDR3 sequences, 45% to 50% seen once. This clonotype was picked up one time.

Material: blood. The rearrangement uses TRBV11-2 and TRBJ2-1; no reliable D call. The receptor was derived from a man aged 30 to 39 in good health. CDR3 sequence reads: CASSLGRRLGDGQFF. Here the CDR3 DNA reads TGTGCCAGCAGCTTAGGGCGCCGACTTGGCGATGGGCAGTTCTTC.